Here is one TCR beta chain with its context. Its antigen remains unknown. These data come from a study of T cell responses to AZD1222 COVID-19 vaccine. Study-level findings and limits: The number of AZD1222 recipients seropositive at baseline was only six. Repertoire collection took place solely once the T cell response had peaked.

The germline CDR1 and CDR2 sequences are SQVTM and ANQGSEA. The CDR3 loop spans 12 amino acids. V lost 7 bases, J lost 2 bases, and 5 bases stayed unmatched. The protocol was immunoSEQ multiplex PCR, while the TCRdb copy is restricted to in-frame clones and leaves out a portion. The top ten hold around 1.5% of the sample, which has more than 150,000 clones, roughly 90% seen once. Here the sequenced sample was peripheral blood, taken 28 days after the second AZD1222 dose. This clonotype was obtained from an adult who received the AZD1222 COVID-19 vaccine. This rearrangement joins TRBV29-1 to TRBJ2-7; 7 nucleotides match TRBD1. CDR3 bases: TGCAGCGGAATCGGACAGGCCTACGAGCAGTACTTC. It codes for CSGIGQAYEQYF.